Included here is one TCR beta chain sequence, with context. Its antigen remains unknown. Given a much more abundant clone one base away, this may be a read error. Whole-study results and caveats: The TCR gene usage of tumor memory CD4+ T cells clustered together with blood and lymph node memory CD4+ cells and with lymph node naive CD4+ cells.

In TCRdb, the 5' RACE reads were re-called with MiXCR into one record per CDR3 protein. The repertoire holds around 34,000 distinct CDR3 sequences, with 25% to 30% as singletons. The CDR3 runs 16 residues. Germline V lookup: CDR1 KGHDR, CDR2 SFDVKD. The sorted Tregs were CD4+CD25+CD127-/low cells. The specimen was tumor-infiltrating Tregs sorted from the breast tumor. The sequence derives from a female donor with breast cancer. This chain connects TRBV24-1 to TRBJ2-2; possible D gene TRBD2, 6 bases. CDR3 nucleotide sequence: TGTGCCACCGGTGATTTGCGGGGACCGAACACCGGGGAGCTGTTTTTT. Its protein product is CATGDLRGPNTGELFF.